This T cell receptor (beta chain) was identified in a study of blood T cells in healthy people across ages. The CDR3 sequence is 15 residues long. Looked up from germline, CDR1 is WSHSY and CDR2 is SAAADI. Trimming removed 2 bases at V and 0 bases at J, with 10 bases between. Findings and limits, study-wide: TCR beta diversity per million T cells fell roughly linearly with age. Among long-lived donors, naive CD4+ cells were more numerous and diversity higher than in aged donors.

Roughly 10 milliliters of peripheral blood were drawn from each donor. The authors ran a second PCR of roughly 6 to 11 cycles using a sample-barcoded 5' primer and a J-beta primer mix. Each CDR3 protein gets one entry after TCRdb re-called the 5' RACE reads with MiXCR. The sample lists hundreds of thousands of distinct CDR3 sequences; roughly 47% were seen once. Note on this clonotype: What it recognizes is unknown.

This TCR derives from a woman aged 55-75 years in good health. The material sequenced was blood. The chain couples TRBV10-2 to TRBJ1-2; D is ambiguous. The CDR3 loop reads CASSEGRPSNYGYTF. In nucleotides, the CDR3 is TGCGCCAGCAGTGAGGGCAGGCCGTCTAACTATGGCTACACCTTC.